Presented here are 17 T cell receptor beta chains from one specimen sequenced in a study of T cell repertoires in cytomegalovirus infection. Each CDR3 protein is one row after TCRdb ran MiXCR on the reads. The sample records approximately 770,000 distinct CDR3 sequences, almost 30% being singletons. Antigens for these TCRs are unknown. Sequenced here: cultured CD8+ T cells from PBMCs, sampled from culture after CMV antigen stimulation. The receptors were gathered from a human donor in good health (CMV status not recorded). Some clones in this sample may be carry-over from other donors' samples.

In regard to this clonotype: Its ends do not fully match the called genes, so a read error is possible. V usage is TRBV9 and J usage is TRBJ2-1, with 7 bases that match TRBD2. The CDR3 has 17 residues. Germline lookup yields CDR1 SGDLS and CDR2 YYNGEE. CDR3 loop: CASSPSGAGSSYNDQFF. Written as DNA, the CDR3 is TGTGCCAGCAGTCCCTCCGGAGCGGGGAGCTCCTACAATGATCAGTTCTTC.

The J gene is TRBJ2-5, the V gene TRBV6-6; 10 bases line up with TRBD2. Per germline, CDR1 MNHNY and CDR2 SVGAGI (reference sequence). V dropped 5 bases and J dropped 4; count of bases not matched to a gene: 10. The CDR3 contains 16 residues. The CDR3 protein is CASSRFSSGRGETQYF. The CDR3 DNA reads as TGTGCCAGCAGTCGTTTTTCTAGCGGGAGAGGAGAGACCCAGTACTTC.

The chain joins TRBV28 to TRBJ2-1, with D tentatively TRBD1 (5 bases). CDR3 length equals 14 residues. The germline CDR1 and CDR2 sequences are MDHEN and SYDVKM. V lost 3 bases and J lost 7, with 13 bases in between. CDR3 sequence reads: CASSLVASGNEQFF. CDR3 nucleotide sequence: TGTGCCAGCAGTTTGGTGGCTTCAGGGAATGAGCAGTTCTTC.

This clonotype was seen repeatedly, ten times or more. CDR3 residues: CASRPGGTASYNEQFF. The CDR3 DNA reads TGTGCCAGCAGACCAGGGGGCACGGCTTCCTACAATGAGCAGTTCTTC. The J gene is TRBJ2-1, the V gene TRBV6-1; 8 nucleotides align to TRBD1. CDR1 MNHNS and CDR2 SASEGT come from the germline V gene. This CDR3 spans 16 amino acids. V was pared by 6 bases and J by 1 base, with 8 bases of the junction left unmatched.

This clonotype was picked up many times. V and J are TRBV7-9 and TRBJ1-1; unclear D gene. The germline V and J ends were trimmed by 5 bases and 2 bases, with 15 bases remaining between them. The V gene's germline CDR1 is SEHNR and CDR2 FQNEAQ (reference sequence). The CDR3 extends over 15 amino acids. The CDR3 sequence is CASSHGSRQNTEAFF. The DNA of the CDR3 is TGTGCCAGCAGCCACGGGTCACGTCAAAACACTGAAGCTTTCTTT.

The rearrangement uses TRBV27 and TRBJ2-3; 11 bases align to TRBD1. Germline CDR1 and CDR2: MNHEY and SMNVEV (reference sequence). J lost 4 bases, V lost 4 bases, and 10 bases had no gene match. CDR3 size: 17 residues. The CDR3 DNA follows: TGTGCCAGCAGTTCTCTACATCCGGGACAGGGGGCAGATACGCAGTATTTT. Its protein product is CASSSLHPGQGADTQYF.

This clonotype was observed many times. The rearrangement links TRBV7-6 to TRBJ2-2; 11 nucleotides match TRBD2. V trimming: 4 bases; J trimming: 8 bases; junction bases outside the gene matches: 6. There are 15 residues in the CDR3. Germline assignment: CDR1 SGHVS and CDR2 FNYEAQ. Here the CDR3 reads CASSSTSGGAGELFF. CDR3 DNA sequence: TGTGCCAGCAGCTCAACTAGCGGGGGTGCGGGGGAGCTGTTTTTT.

This clonotype was seen repeatedly, ten times or more. The chain is built from TRBV7-2 and TRBJ2-1, with 13 bases fitting TRBD2. Germline loops: CDR1 SGHTA, CDR2 FQGNSA. This CDR3 is built from 16 residues. V shed 6 bases and J 2 bases; nucleotides not matched to a gene: 4. The CDR3 loop reads CASSWGLAGTYNEQFF. The CDR3, as DNA: TGTGCCAGCAGTTGGGGACTAGCGGGAACCTACAATGAGCAGTTCTTC.

This clonotype appeared once. The CDR3 nucleotides are TGTGCCAGCAGTTACGACGAATCGGCTGAAGCTTTCTTT. This translates into CASSYDESAEAFF. This chain connects TRBV6-2 or TRBV6-3 to TRBJ1-1; D is undetermined. The V gene's germline CDR1 is MNHEY and CDR2 SVGEGT. The CDR3 length is 13 residues. V was cut by 2 bases and J by 6 bases, with 10 bases left in between.

This clonotype was observed a few times. The rearrangement links TRBV5-4 to TRBJ2-5; 8 nucleotides line up with TRBD2. CDR1 and CDR2 (germline): SGHNT, YYREEE (reference sequence). V lost 3 bases, J lost 2 bases, and 3 bases stayed unmatched. The CDR3 is 14 residues long. The CDR3 coding sequence is TGTGCCAGCAGCTCGCGGGGGGAACAAGAGACCCAGTACTTC. Translation gives CASSSRGEQETQYF.

V gene TRBV4-2 combines with J gene TRBJ2-7, with 10 positions matching TRBD1. CDR1 and CDR2 (germline): LGHNA, YNFKEQ. Trimming at V came to 3 bases and at J to 5 bases, leaving 4 bases not matched to a gene. The CDR3 totals 14 residues. CDR3 DNA: TGTGCCAGCAGCCACGCCGGGACAGGGGACGAGCAGTACTTC. The encoded protein is CASSHAGTGDEQYF.

The chain carries TRBV27 and TRBJ2-2; D possibly corresponds to TRBD2 (6 bases). Trimming took off 5 bases at V and 3 bases at J, with 25 bases between the two ends. This CDR3 is 19 amino acids long. Germline V gene data show CDR1 as MNHEY and CDR2 as SMNVEV (reference sequence). Here the CDR3 DNA reads TGTGCCAGCAGTACCCTTACCGGGACTTACGATTATGACACCGGGGAGCTGTTTTTT. Its translation: CASSTLTGTYDYDTGELFF.

The chain carries TRBV7-2 and TRBJ2-5, with D possibly being TRBD2 (7 bases). V gave up 1 base and J gave up 5 bases, with 20 bases separating them. The germline V gene has CDR1 SGHTA and CDR2 FQGNSA. This CDR3 region has 17 residues. The CDR3 reads CASSLVGGRGGGETQYF. DNA for the CDR3: TGTGCCAGCAGCTTAGTGGGGGGGAGGGGGGGTGGGGAGACCCAGTACTTC.

The chain has TRBV2 and TRBJ1-2; TRBD1 might be the D (6 bases). V was shortened by 7 bases and J by 1 base, with 16 bases between the two germline ends. The CDR3 consists of 15 residues. Per the germline V gene, CDR1 is SNHLY and CDR2 is FYNNEI. This CDR3 reads CASTPALGGNYGYTF. CDR3 DNA: TGTGCCAGCACCCCCGCATTAGGGGGTAACTATGGCTACACCTTC. The variable domain in full, with the rest retrieved from reference TRBV2 and TRBJ1-2, is EPEVTQTPSHQVTQMGQEVILRCVPISNHLYFYWYRQILGQKVEFLVSFYNNEISEKSEIFDDQFSVERPDGSNFTLKIRSTKLEDSAMYFCASTPALGGNYGYTFGSGTRLTVV.

V usage is TRBV7-8 and J usage is TRBJ1-3, with D possibly being TRBD1 (5 bases). This CDR3 contains 16 residues. Per the germline V gene, CDR1 is SGHVS and CDR2 is FQNEAQ. Trimming removed 0 bases at V and 3 bases at J, with 12 bases between. The CDR3 here is CASSLAGTTGGNTIYF. CDR3 bases: TGTGCCAGCAGCTTAGCCGGGACTACGGGTGGAAACACCATATATTTT.

This chain links TRBV12-3 or TRBV12-4 with TRBJ2-2; the D gene is possibly TRBD2 (5 bases). There are 15 residues in the CDR3. The V and J ends lost 3 bases and 9 bases respectively, with 17 bases between them. The CDR3 DNA is TGTGCCAGCAGTTTTCAGCCCCTGTCTAGCCGGGAGCTGTTTTTT. Protein product: CASSFQPLSSRELFF.

As to this clonotype: A single base separates this from a much larger clone, so it may be a read error. CDR3 bases: TGTGCCAGCACCTTTGGGGGGCCGAACACTGAAGCTTTCTTT. Protein: CASTFGGPNTEAFF. The rearrangement links TRBV5-6 to TRBJ1-1, with a weak D call TRBD1 (6 bases). V dropped 6 bases and J dropped 1 base, with 13 bases sitting between them. Germline CDR1 reads SGHDT; CDR2 reads YYEEEE. The CDR3 is made up of 14 amino acids. Filled out from reference TRBV5-6 and TRBJ1-1, the complete variable domain reads DAGVTQSPTHLIKTRGQQVTLRCSPKSGHDTVSWYQQALGQGPQFIFQYYEEEERQRGNFPDRFSGHQFPNYSSELNVNALLLGDSALYLCASTFGGPNTEAFFGQGTRLTVV.